This entry is about one TCR beta chain. Its cognate antigen is unknown. The sample belongs to a study of cytomegalovirus exposure and HLA in healthy donors. Study at large: As released early, the data held roughly 85 million unique TCRs from HLA-typed donors.

There are 13 residues in the CDR3. The V and J ends lost 5 bases and 6 bases respectively, with 14 bases between them. CDR1 and CDR2 (germline): GTSNPN, SVGIG (reference sequence). Broader study findings: An analysis was carried out later, and it reportedly showed fewer N-insertions in an Asian-associated ancestry cluster than the approximately 700-donor mean. In an earlier analysis, most TCR beta V segments were productive about 87% or about 30% of the time. In a later analysis, a missense DCLRE1C variant was linked to TCR beta V- and J-gene trimming.

The PCR used 60 Vbeta and 13 Jbeta primers. Produced via immunoSEQ multiplex PCR; TCRdb's table is partial and in-frame only. Recorded for this sample: under 200,000 clones. The sequence came from a young man in good health and CMV-seronegative. Sequencing was done on a sample of PBMCs. V is TRBV30 and J is TRBJ1-5; possibly TRBD1 for D (6 bases). In DNA, the CDR3 is TGTGCCTGGGTCGGGGGGCTGGGTCAGCCCCAGCATTTT. This codes for CAWVGGLGQPQHF. Filled out from reference TRBV30 and TRBJ1-5, the complete variable domain reads SQTIHQWPATLVQPVGSPLSLECTVEGTSNPNLYWYRQAAGRGLQLLFYSVGIGQISSEVPQNLSASRPQDRQFILSSKKLLLSDSGFYLCAWVGGLGQPQHFGDGTRLSIL.